This T cell receptor beta chain is from a study of T cells in localized non-small cell lung cancer. Study findings and constraints: Exceeding tumor, uninvolved adjacent lung had the highest T cell clonality. Blood T cell density predicted longer survival; adjacent-lung clonality, shorter. Median detection of top 100 tumor clones in adjacent lung was about 52 clones. Because researchers sequenced only one region of the tumor, heterogeneity is still possible.

Remarks on this clone: What it binds is unknown.

V gave up 3 bases and J gave up 5 bases; unmatched junction bases: 8. Germline assignment: CDR1 SGHDT and CDR2 YYEEEE. This CDR3 contains 15 residues. Measured with immunoSEQ multiplex PCR; TCRdb has only the in-frame clones, and not every one. Of some 30,000 clones in the sample, just under 80% were seen once. The specimen was peripheral blood, collected before any cancer treatment. The TCR sequence derives from an older male donor with stage II squamous cell lung carcinoma. The chain links TRBV5-6 to TRBJ1-2; 9 nucleotides line up with TRBD1. The CDR3 spells CASSSWDRENYGYTF. The CDR3 DNA reads TGTGCCAGCAGCTCGTGGGACAGGGAAAATTATGGCTACACCTTC.